One sample yielded the 14 T cell receptor beta chains listed below, sequenced in a study of T-cell memory formation after mild COVID-19. TCRdb redid the calling of the 5' RACE reads with MiXCR, one entry per CDR3 protein. The sample yields roughly 150,000 distinct CDR3 sequences, 10% to 15% seen once. What was sequenced was PBMCs or a T cell subset sorted from them (not recorded which). These receptors were collected from a man between 18 and 29 years old who had mild COVID-19 (a few samples of this study predate the infection). Cell type and time point are not known.

The chain has TRBV19 and TRBJ1-1, with 8 nucleotides matching TRBD1. This CDR3 has 13 amino acids. V shed 7 bases and J 6 bases; nucleotides not matched to a gene: 7. Germline values: CDR1 LNHDA, CDR2 SQIVND (reference sequence). Here the CDR3 reads CASTDRDGSEAFF. The CDR3 DNA sequence: TGTGCCAGTACGGACAGGGATGGCTCTGAAGCTTTCTTT.

V is TRBV11-2 and J is TRBJ2-7; 9 bases are a match to TRBD1. The V and J ends lost 4 bases and 5 bases, in that order; junction bases with no gene match: 0. In germline, CDR1 is SGHAT, CDR2 FQNNGV. The CDR3 extends over 12 amino acids. The CDR3 nucleotides read TGTGCCAGCAGCTGGGACAGGGACGAGCAGTACTTC. Translating it yields CASSWDRDEQYF.

V and J are TRBV28 and TRBJ1-1, with 10 bases aligning to TRBD1. Germline V lookup: CDR1 MDHEN, CDR2 SYDVKM. CDR3 length: 14 residues. Trimming at V came to 7 bases and at J to 3 bases, leaving 5 bases not matched to a gene. DNA of the CDR3: TGTGCCAGCACCGCGGGACAGGGGTACACTGAAGCTTTCTTT. Its translation is CASTAGQGYTEAFF.

This clonotype came up once. CDR3 in amino acids: CASSLPPDRASGELFF. As DNA, the CDR3 is TGTGCCAGTAGTCTACCCCCCGACAGGGCTTCCGGGGAGCTGTTTTTT. The rearrangement joins TRBV19 to TRBJ2-2; the match to TRBD1 covers 7 bases. Germline V lookup: CDR1 LNHDA, CDR2 SQIVND (reference sequence). The junction had 12 bases not matched to a gene; V was cut back by 5 bases and J by 6 bases. The CDR3 has 16 amino acids.

This clonotype has at least ten counts. The chain has TRBV5-1 and TRBJ2-3, with D maybe TRBD2 (5 bases). The CDR3 loop spans 14 amino acids. The V gene's germline CDR1 is SGHRS and CDR2 YFSETQ. V was pared by 6 bases and J by 0 bases, with 11 bases between. The CDR3 spells CASMERPSTDTQYF. The CDR3 DNA sequence: TGCGCCAGCATGGAGCGGCCTAGCACAGATACGCAGTATTTT.

This clonotype was detected a few times. This rearrangement joins TRBV7-8 to TRBJ2-5, with 8 positions matching TRBD2. With 3 bases clipped from V and 5 bases from J, the junction kept 8 bases outside the gene matches. CDR1 is SGHVS, CDR2 FQNEAQ, per germline. The CDR3 sequence is 15 residues long. The CDR3 region is CASSFRRGGVETQYF. The CDR3 DNA reads as TGTGCCAGCAGCTTCCGTCGGGGGGGAGTCGAGACCCAGTACTTC.

This clonotype was counted at least ten times. This chain links TRBV11-2 with TRBJ2-5; D gene uncertain. Trimming took 3 bases from V and 3 from J, leaving 5 bases between them. This CDR3 has 12 residues. CDR1 and CDR2 from the germline V gene are SGHAT and FQNNGV. CDR3 coding DNA: TGTGCCAGCAGCTTCCGGGAAGAGACCCAGTACTTC. It encodes CASSFREETQYF. The whole variable domain, remainder taken from reference TRBV11-2 and TRBJ2-5, is EAGVAQSPRYKIIEKRQSVAFWCNPISGHATLYWYQQILGQGPKLLIQFQNNGVVDDSQLPKDRFSAERLKGVDSTLKIQPAKLEDSAVYLCASSFREETQYFGPGTRLLVL.

This clonotype occurred a few times. This chain links TRBV5-1 with TRBJ1-2; D not certain. Germline V lookup: CDR1 SGHRS, CDR2 YFSETQ. CDR3 length: 14 residues. Trimming took off 0 bases at V and 2 bases at J, with 8 bases between the two ends. In DNA form, the CDR3 reads TGCGCCAGCAGCTTGGAAGCCAGAAACTATGGCTACACCTTC. Amino acids: CASSLEARNYGYTF.

This clonotype was counted only a few times. The V gene is TRBV29-1, the J gene TRBJ2-1; TRBD1 might be the D (6 bases). V was shortened by 4 bases and J by 0 bases, with 16 bases between the two germline ends. This CDR3 contains 16 residues. Germline lookup yields CDR1 SQVTM and CDR2 ANQGSEA. This CDR3 reads CSVAHRRGFSYNEQFF. For the CDR3, the DNA is TGCAGCGTTGCCCATCGCAGGGGATTCTCCTACAATGAGCAGTTCTTC.

The gene calls are TRBV27 and TRBJ1-1, with D unresolved. V was trimmed by 3 bases and J by 5 bases, leaving 13 bases between them. From germline, CDR1 is MNHEY and CDR2 SMNVEV (reference sequence). CDR3 length equals 14 residues. The CDR3 reads CASSFAGHRTEAFF. CDR3 in DNA: TGTGCCAGCAGTTTCGCCGGGCACCGGACTGAAGCTTTCTTT.

This clonotype appeared many times. This chain links TRBV5-1 with TRBJ2-1; 7 bases are shared with TRBD1. V dropped 4 bases and J dropped 8; count of bases not matched to a gene: 9. CDR1 is SGHRS, CDR2 YFSETQ, per germline. The CDR3 spans 14 residues. DNA for the CDR3: TGCGCCAGCAGCGGGGGACAGCCTGGCGATGAGCAGTTCTTC. Translating it yields CASSGGQPGDEQFF.

This clonotype was recorded many times. V and J are TRBV5-1 and TRBJ2-1; no definite D call. Germline assignment: CDR1 SGHRS and CDR2 YFSETQ. The CDR3 consists of 14 residues. Between the trimmed V and J ends, which lost 0 bases and 7 bases, there was a span of 11 bases. In nucleotides, the CDR3 is TGCGCCAGCAGCTTGGCGAGACGTCATAATGAGCAGTTCTTC. This encodes CASSLARRHNEQFF.

Of note for this clonotype: A read error may account for a junction end that differs from germline. The chain combines TRBV7-2 with TRBJ2-3; D not certain. CDR3 length: 13 residues. Looked up from germline, CDR1 is SGHTA and CDR2 is FQGNSA. CDR3 sequence: CASSPDVADTQYF. The CDR3 nucleotides read TGTGCAAGCAGCCCGGACGTAGCAGATACGCAGTATTTT.

The chain has TRBV20-1 and TRBJ1-5; perhaps TRBD1 as D (5 bases). Between the trimmed V and J ends, which lost 6 bases and 5 bases, there was a span of 14 bases. Germline lookup yields CDR1 DFQATT and CDR2 SNEGSKA (reference sequence). The CDR3 spans 13 residues. This CDR3 reads CSAQEAGDQPQHF. The DNA of the CDR3 is TGCAGTGCCCAGGAGGCGGGGGATCAGCCCCAGCATTTT.